The clone carrying this TCR beta chain was counted between two and nine times. This entry is derived from a study of blood T cell repertoires in COVID-19. Study-wide background: Samples representing acute and convalescent COVID-19 were sourced from the United States, Italy and Spain. Sources were T cells, B-cell-depleted T cells, or PBMCs; the material itself was cDNA or gDNA.

The germline V gene has CDR1 LGHDT and CDR2 YNNKEL (reference sequence). The CDR3 covers 14 residues. The V end was cut by 4 bases, the J end by 6 bases, with 15 bases between. As handled by the study authors: Amplification of reference gene primers was used by the study to estimate nucleated cell counts. The repertoire was sequenced with immunoSEQ multiplex PCR; TCRdb's copy has only in-frame clones and lacks some. The DNA gave D and trimming, while V, J and clone size come from that table. The sample includes some 140,000 clones, 84% of them seen just once. The V call is TRBV3-1 (or the pseudogene TRBV3-2), the J call TRBJ1-2, with D tentatively TRBD1 (6 bases). Sequenced: peripheral blood. This sequence was found in a man in his sixties with acute or convalescent COVID-19. The DNA of the CDR3 is TGTGCCAGCAGCCTCATCACAGGGAGTAATGGCTACACCTTC. As protein: CASSLITGSNGYTF.